This paragraph reports one T cell receptor (beta chain). Its antigen is as yet unknown. Libraries were prepared by immunoSEQ multiplex PCR; TCRdb keeps only in-frame clonotypes and omits some of them. This table holds fewer than 2.5 million clones, roughly 93% found once. This entry is derived from a study of shared clonotypes between healthy human individuals. Study observations and caveats: The represented genetic and exposure-history diversity was limited by the small number of donors. Rarefaction curves obtained for sorted subsets showed sequencing incomplete despite large depth.

The clonotype was recovered from a man between 18 and 35 years old in good health. Some clones in this sample may be carry-over from other donors' samples. What was sequenced was naive CD4+ T cells from PBMCs. The subset denotes: CD45RA+ positively selected.

The CDR3 here is CASSPLGTPFNYGYTF. Written as DNA, the CDR3 is TGTGCCAGCAGTCCCCTAGGGACTCCCTTTAACTATGGCTACACCTTC. The rearrangement uses TRBV28 and TRBJ1-2; a possible D gene is TRBD1 (5 bases). V shed 5 bases and J shed 1 base, with 17 bases lying between them. CDR1 MDHEN and CDR2 SYDVKM come from the germline V gene. This CDR3 has 16 residues.